The clone carrying this TCR beta chain turned up a few times. These data come from a study of T cells in Graves' hyperthyroidism and ophthalmopathy. Amplification targeted TCR beta CDR3 regions from RNA transcripts. The HTBI primer set served for first-round RT-PCR of the TCR CDR3. Via MiXCR, TCRdb re-called the multiplex PCR reads, giving one row per CDR3 protein. This table has a few hundred thousand distinct CDR3 sequences, nearly 15% appearing once. Germline V gene data show CDR1 as KGHDR and CDR2 as SFDVKD. The CDR3 runs to 16 residues. Trimming left V 0 bases short and J 9 bases short, with 17 bases between.

Material: blood. The TCR comes from a woman aged 55-70 years with Graves' ophthalmopathy. The J gene is TRBJ2-1, the V gene TRBV24-1, with D perhaps given as TRBD1 or TRBD2 (6 bases each). CDR3 sequence: CATSDLRNRGAGEQFF. The CDR3 nucleotides read TGTGCCACCAGTGATTTGCGAAATAGGGGGGCAGGTGAGCAGTTCTTC.